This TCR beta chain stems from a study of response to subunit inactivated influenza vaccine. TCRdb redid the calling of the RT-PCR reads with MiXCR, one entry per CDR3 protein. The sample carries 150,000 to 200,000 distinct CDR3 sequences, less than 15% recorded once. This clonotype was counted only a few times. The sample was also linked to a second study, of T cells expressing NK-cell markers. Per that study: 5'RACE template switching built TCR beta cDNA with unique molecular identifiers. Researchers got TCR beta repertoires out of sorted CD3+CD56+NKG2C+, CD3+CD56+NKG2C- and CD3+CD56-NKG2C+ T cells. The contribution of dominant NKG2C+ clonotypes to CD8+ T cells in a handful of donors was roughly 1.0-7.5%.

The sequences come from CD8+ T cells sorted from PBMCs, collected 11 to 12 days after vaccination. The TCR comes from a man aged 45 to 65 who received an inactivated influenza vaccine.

CDR3 sequence: CASSQEGHSNTEAFF. CDR3 DNA: TGTGCCAGCAGCCAAGAAGGACACTCGAACACTGAAGCTTTCTTT. V is TRBV3-1 and J is TRBJ1-1; D might be TRBD1 (5 bases). V was trimmed by 0 bases and J by 1 base, leaving 9 bases between them. This CDR3 spans 15 amino acids. The germline CDR1 and CDR2 sequences are LGHDT and YNNKEL (reference sequence).